Listed below are T cell receptor beta chains from one sample, sequenced in a study of cytomegalovirus exposure and HLA in healthy donors. Repertoires were generated with immunoSEQ multiplex PCR, while TCRdb's copy carries only in-frame clones and drops some. This sample yields about 77,000 clones, of which about 79% are seen a single time; approximately 1.6% belongs to the top ten. Input material: PBMCs. All receptors come from a man aged 35 to 55 in good health and CMV-seronegative. Both conserved end residues are part of each CDR3. The D gene is left open where the match is weak. Clone size appears in some rows only: once, few, many, or a class for an expanded clone.

v_gene	d_gene	abundance	j_gene	CDR3nt	CDR3aa
TRBV11-2	-	-	TRBJ2-7	TGTGCCAGCAGCTTGAGGGCCGGGCAGTACTTC	CASSLRAGQYF
TRBV10-1	-	-	TRBJ2-5	TGCGCCAGCAGTGAGTCGGCAGGGTGGGAGACCCAGTACTTC	CASSESAGWETQYF
TRBV27	TRBD1	-	TRBJ1-4	TGTGCCAGCAGTTTCTTCTCCGACAGGGAAGAAAAACTGTTTTTT	CASSFFSDREEKLFF
TRBV28	-	-	TRBJ2-7	TGTGCCAGCAGTTTAGGGGGGTTAGACGAGCAGTACTTC	CASSLGGLDEQYF
TRBV9	-	-	TRBJ1-2	TGTGCCAGCAGGGGGGCAGCCCTTCAGGGCTACACCTTC	CASRGAALQGYTF
TRBV4-1	-	-	TRBJ2-1	TGCGCCAGCAGCCAAGAACCGGGGATGGGCCATTATGAGCAGTTCTTC	CASSQEPGMGHYEQFF
TRBV5-1	-	-	TRBJ2-1	TGCGCCAGCAGCTTGGGTCCAAGCGGTGAGCAGTTCTTC	CASSLGPSGEQFF
TRBV7-8	TRBD2	-	TRBJ2-1	TGTGCCAGCAGCCTATGGAGCGGGGGATACAATGAGCAGTTCTTC	CASSLWSGGYNEQFF
TRBV28	-	-	TRBJ2-3	TGTGCCATCAACCACGGGGTGTCGACAGATACGCAGTATTTT	CAINHGVSTDTQYF
TRBV6-5	-	-	TRBJ2-7	TGTGCCAGCAGTTATAGTGGCCAGACAAACTACGAGCAGTACTTC	CASSYSGQTNYEQYF
TRBV7-2	-	few	TRBJ2-4	TGTGCCAGCAGCTTAGGTTCCCTTCCTAAGGGGAACATTCAGTACTTC	CASSLGSLPKGNIQYF
TRBV7-8	TRBD1	-	TRBJ1-5	TGTGCCAGCAGCTTGGGGGTGACAGGGGGTCAGCCCCAGCATTTT	CASSLGVTGGQPQHF
TRBV27	TRBD2	once	TRBJ2-7	TGTGCCAGCACCCAACAGGGACTAGCGGGGCATCAATACTTC	CASTQQGLAGHQYF
TRBV6-5	-	-	TRBJ2-5	TGTGCCAGCAGTCCTTCGTACCAAGAGACCCAGTACTTC	CASSPSYQETQYF
TRBV2	-	-	TRBJ1-4	TGTGCCAGCAGTGATCGATGGGGCGGCTGGGAAAAACTGTTTTTT	CASSDRWGGWEKLFF
TRBV5-1	TRBD2	-	TRBJ2-7	TGCGCCAGCAGCCAACGGACTAGCGGGAGACCCTACGAGCAGTACTTC	CASSQRTSGRPYEQYF
TRBV29-1	TRBD1	-	TRBJ1-3	TGCAGCGGAGGGGTGACAGGGGGCACTGGAAACACCATATATTTT	CSGGVTGGTGNTIYF
TRBV6-5	-	-	TRBJ1-1	TGTGCCAGCAGTTACTCGAACCGGGGTGGGAACACTGAAGCTTTCTTT	CASSYSNRGGNTEAFF
TRBV6-5	-	few	TRBJ2-5	TGTGCCAGCAGTTACTCGACGGGGGAGACCCAGTACTTC	CASSYSTGETQYF
TRBV19	TRBD1	-	TRBJ2-7	TGTGCCAGTAGTGAGGGACAGCCCTACGAGCAGTACTTC	CASSEGQPYEQYF
TRBV7-9	TRBD1	once	TRBJ2-4	TGTGCCAGCAGCGGACAGGGAAGGAAAAACATTCAGTACTTC	CASSGQGRKNIQYF
TRBV5-1	TRBD2	few	TRBJ2-2	TGCGCCAGCAGCACCGGGACTAGCGGGAGGACGAACACCGGGGAGCTGTTTTTT	CASSTGTSGRTNTGELFF
TRBV5-4	TRBD2	-	TRBJ2-7	TGTGCCAGCAGCTTTAGCGGGAGGATAGGGAACGAGCAGTACTTC	CASSFSGRIGNEQYF
TRBV5-5	-	-	TRBJ1-2	TGTGCCAGCAGCTTGAGGGGGAATGGCTACACCTTC	CASSLRGNGYTF
TRBV18	-	-	TRBJ2-4	TGTGCCAGCTCACCAACCCCCAGCGGAGGGGCCAAAAACATTCAGTACTTC	CASSPTPSGGAKNIQYF
TRBV30	-	-	TRBJ2-6	TGTGCCTGGAGTGTATTTTACTCTGGGGCCAACGTCCTGACTTTC	CAWSVFYSGANVLTF
TRBV4-2	-	-	TRBJ1-5	TGTGCCAGCAGCCAAGACAGGGGTCCGGACCAGCCCCAGCATTTT	CASSQDRGPDQPQHF
TRBV4-1	TRBD1	-	TRBJ2-6	TGCGCCAGCAGCCAGACAGGGGGCCTCTCTGGGGCCAACGGCCTGACTTTC	CASSQTGGLSGANGLTF
TRBV7-2	TRBD1	-	TRBJ2-2	TGTGCCAGCAGCTTAAGGGGACAGGGTCACGGGGAGCTGTTTTTT	CASSLRGQGHGELFF
TRBV5-1	TRBD1	-	TRBJ1-1	TGCGCCAGCAGCTTGGGGGGGACAGGGTCGGAGAACACTGAAGCTTTCTTT	CASSLGGTGSENTEAFF
TRBV7-9	-	-	TRBJ2-1	TGTGCCAGCAGCTTAAGGGGGTCGTCCTACAATGAGCAGTTCTTC	CASSLRGSSYNEQFF
TRBV7-2	TRBD1	-	TRBJ2-7	TGTGCCAGCAGCACAGGGGATCACTCCTACGAGCAGTACTTC	CASSTGDHSYEQYF
TRBV28	-	-	TRBJ1-2	TGTGCCAGCAGTTCCCTCCTCTATGGCTACACCTTC	CASSSLLYGYTF
TRBV5-5	-	-	TRBJ2-7	TGTGCCAGCAGCCCCCGGACAGAGGCCTACGAGCAGTACTTC	CASSPRTEAYEQYF
TRBV9	TRBD1	-	TRBJ2-5	TGTGCCAGCAGCGCGGGACAGGGAGGGACCCAGTACTTC	CASSAGQGGTQYF
TRBV6-1	TRBD2	-	TRBJ2-5	TGTGCCAGCAGTGTTCTAGCGGGAGGTTTTTCCCCACGGGAGACCCAGTACTTC	CASSVLAGGFSPRETQYF
TRBV10-3	-	-	TRBJ1-5	TGTGCCATCAGTGAGGAGAATCAGCCCCAGCATTTT	CAISEENQPQHF
TRBV18	TRBD2	-	TRBJ2-3	TGTGCCAGCTCACCAGCCCCGCCGACTAGCGGGAGGCCAAAACTTGGGCATACGCAGTATTTT	CASSPAPPTSGRPKLGHTQYF
TRBV5-1	-	once	TRBJ2-5	TGCGCCAGCAGCTTGGTAGGGAGCCAAGAGACCCAGTACTTC	CASSLVGSQETQYF
TRBV2	-	-	TRBJ1-2	TGTGCCAGCAGGGGTCAAACAGTAGCTAACTATGGCTACACCTTC	CASRGQTVANYGYTF
TRBV30	-	-	TRBJ1-5	TGTGCCGCCTCACAGGGTAGGGATCAGCCCCAGCATTTT	CAASQGRDQPQHF
TRBV4-2	-	-	TRBJ1-2	TGTGCCAGCAGCCAAGTTGAAGGGGGTGGCTACACCTTC	CASSQVEGGGYTF
TRBV2	-	once	TRBJ1-3	TGTGCCAGCAGTCCTCGGGGAGGCCGCCTTGTGTCTGGAAACACCATATATTTT	CASSPRGGRLVSGNTIYF
TRBV15	-	-	TRBJ1-5	TGTGCCACCAGCAGAGATCTGGAGGGGAGGGCGAATCAGCCCCAGCATTTT	CATSRDLEGRANQPQHF
TRBV28	-	-	TRBJ2-5	TGTGCCAGCAGTGGACTCGGGGCAGGGGCCCAAGAGACCCAGTACTTC	CASSGLGAGAQETQYF
TRBV7-9	TRBD1	-	TRBJ1-2	TGTGCCAGCAGCTTAGGGCGGACAGGGCCTGGCTACACCTTC	CASSLGRTGPGYTF
TRBV19	-	-	TRBJ2-7	TGTGCCAGTAGTATCGGCCCAGGTCTCACCTACGAGCAGTACTTC	CASSIGPGLTYEQYF
TRBV7-9	-	once	TRBJ1-5	TGTGCCAGCAGCCCGGGTAGTCGTCCCCAGCATTTT	CASSPGSRPQHF
TRBV28	TRBD2	-	TRBJ2-3	TGTGCCAGCAGTTTTTGGGGGGGTGCAGATACGCAGTATTTT	CASSFWGGADTQYF
TRBV14	-	-	TRBJ2-1	TGTGCCAGCAGCCAGGGGGGTCTCCACAATGAGCAGTTCTTC	CASSQGGLHNEQFF
TRBV5-6	-	-	TRBJ2-6	TGTGCCAGCAGCTTTACAGGGAGTGGGGCCAACGTCCTGACTTTC	CASSFTGSGANVLTF
TRBV13	-	few	TRBJ1-1	TGTGCCAGCAGCTCCAACGGGGGGGGTGAAGCTTTCTTT	CASSSNGGGEAFF
TRBV7-3	-	-	TRBJ2-3	TGTGCCAGCAGCTTAATCGGGGGACCCACAGATACGCAGTATTTT	CASSLIGGPTDTQYF
TRBV14	TRBD1	-	TRBJ2-1	TGTGCCAGCAGCCCCGGACAGGAATCCTACAATGAGCAGTTCTTC	CASSPGQESYNEQFF
TRBV7-8	-	-	TRBJ2-7	TGTGCCAGCAGCTTAGCGGCGGTTGCCTACGAGCAGTACTTC	CASSLAAVAYEQYF
TRBV5-6	TRBD2	-	TRBJ2-1	TGTGCCAGCAGCTTTGGTTTTCCTAGCGGGGGGTTTTTGGATGAGCAGTTCTTC	CASSFGFPSGGFLDEQFF
TRBV6-6	-	few	TRBJ1-2	TGTGCCAGCAGTTACCCGGAGAGTAACTATGGCTACACCTTC	CASSYPESNYGYTF